Here is one T cell receptor beta chain with its context. Its antigen is undetermined. The PCR ran on 60 Vbeta and 13 Jbeta primers. In the source study's methods: In a later analysis, the count reached some 83 million unique TCR beta chains, with roughly 12 million shared. Clones were read by immunoSEQ multiplex PCR, and TCRdb kept only the in-frame ones, dropping some. The V and J calls and clone size come from that table; D and trimming were worked out from the DNA. Of 150,000 to 200,000 clones listed, 70% to 90% are singletons. The data were taken from a study of cytomegalovirus exposure and HLA in healthy donors. Overall study findings and caveats: The records held CMV serostatus as the only immune exposure information.

The CDR3 has 18 residues. V gave up 0 bases and J gave up 0 bases; unmatched junction bases: 8. Germline V CDR1 and CDR2: SGHNT, YYREEE (reference sequence). The chain employs TRBV5-4 and TRBJ2-3; 9 bases line up with TRBD2. Sequenced input: PBMCs. This receptor was identified in a woman between 18 and 30 years old in good health and CMV-seronegative. This CDR3 reads CASSLGSSGAYSTDTQYF. Here the CDR3 DNA reads TGTGCCAGCAGCTTGGGGTCTAGCGGGGCCTATAGCACAGATACGCAGTATTTT.